These 10 T cell receptor beta chains were all obtained from the same sample, sequenced in a study of T-cell memory formation after mild COVID-19. MiXCR, run by TCRdb on the 5' RACE reads, gives a single entry per CDR3 protein. The sample includes about 500,000 distinct CDR3 sequences, around 20% of them seen just once. The sequenced material came from PBMCs or a T cell subset sorted from them (not recorded which). The receptors come from an adult woman who had mild COVID-19 (a few samples of this study predate the infection). Cell type and time point are not known.

The gene calls are TRBV7-9 and TRBJ1-4; 7 positions match TRBD1. The V gene end was trimmed by 1 base and the J gene end by 8 bases; junction bases not matched to a gene: 7. Germline CDR1 SEHNR, CDR2 FQNEAQ (reference sequence). The length of the CDR3 is 15 residues. CDR3 DNA sequence: TGTGCCAGCAGCTTAGTGGAGGGGGCAGGAGAAAAACTGTTTTTT. Translated: CASSLVEGAGEKLFF. Full variable domain (remainder filled in from reference TRBV7-9 and TRBJ1-4): DTGVSQNPRHKITKRGQNVTFRCDPISEHNRLYWYRQTLGQGPEFLTYFQNEAQLEKSRLLSDRFSAERPKGSFSTLEIQRTEQGDSAMYLCASSLVEGAGEKLFFGSGTQLSVL.

The CDR3 coding sequence is TGTGCCAGCAGTTACAGGGTGGGATTCCAGCTGCCGAGGGGCAATCAGCCCCAGCATTTT. It translates to CASSYRVGFQLPRGNQPQHF. V and J are TRBV27 and TRBJ1-5; D is perhaps TRBD1 (6 bases). The germline V gene encodes CDR1 MNHEY and CDR2 SMNVEV (reference sequence). The CDR3 loop spans 20 amino acids. Trimming removed 4 bases at V and 2 bases at J, with 27 bases between.

The chain couples TRBV20-1 to TRBJ2-7, with a tentative D call TRBD2 (5 bases). The germline V and J ends were trimmed by 6 bases and 0 bases, with 15 bases remaining between them. The CDR3 length is 14 residues. The germline V gene has CDR1 DFQATT and CDR2 SNEGSKA (reference sequence). CDR3 in amino acids: CSARLNSGSYEQYF. In nucleotides, the CDR3 is TGCAGTGCACGACTAAATTCGGGCTCCTACGAGCAGTACTTC.

This clonotype has only a few counts. The V gene is TRBV18, the J gene TRBJ2-7; D is unclear. CDR3 size: 15 residues. Germline loops: CDR1 KGHSH, CDR2 LQKENI. Trimming cost V 2 bases and J 2 bases, with 13 bases left between them. The CDR3 DNA sequence: TGTGCCAGCTCACCAGGGGTGAAAGGAACCTACGAGCAGTACTTC. Translated: CASSPGVKGTYEQYF. The whole variable domain, filled in from reference TRBV18 and TRBJ2-7, reads NAGVMQNPRHLVRRRGQEARLRCSPMKGHSHVYWYRQLPEEGLKFMVYLQKENIIDESGMPKERFSAEFPKEGPSILRIQQVVRGDSAAYFCASSPGVKGTYEQYFGPGTRLTVT.

This clonotype was detected a few times. The chain combines TRBV4-1 with TRBJ1-1; D uncertain. Trimming pared 2 bases from V and 7 bases from J, leaving 11 bases between. CDR3 length: 13 residues. Germline V gene sequence: CDR1 MGHRA, CDR2 YSYEKL. Here the CDR3 DNA reads TGCGCCAGCAGCCAACGCTCCGGGAGTGAAGCTTTCTTT. Residues: CASSQRSGSEAFF.

Only a few counts were recorded for this clonotype. The rearrangement links TRBV12-3 or TRBV12-4 to TRBJ1-5; D might be TRBD1 (5 bases). The V gene lost 3 bases and the J gene lost 4 bases, with 10 bases spanning the gap. The CDR3 contains 14 residues. The CDR3 DNA reads as TGTGCCAGCAGTTTGGTGGCAGGGAATCAGCCCCAGCATTTT. This translates into CASSLVAGNQPQHF.

This clonotype was counted a few times. The rearrangement joins TRBV20-1 to TRBJ1-1; TRBD1 agrees at 7 bases. The CDR3 runs to 14 residues. With V trimmed by 5 bases and J by 2 bases, 8 bases remained unmatched. Germline V CDR1 and CDR2: DFQATT, SNEGSKA (reference sequence). The CDR3 nucleotides read TGCAGTGCTTTACCGGGACAGCCTAACACTGAAGCTTTCTTT. Translating gives CSALPGQPNTEAFF.

The chain links TRBV7-3 to TRBJ2-5; 9 nucleotides align to TRBD2. Germline loops: CDR1 SGHTA, CDR2 FQGTGA. V lost 3 bases to trimming and J lost 4 bases; unmatched junction nucleotides: 12. The CDR3 covers 17 residues. Here the CDR3 reads CASSLGRVAGARETQYF. The CDR3 DNA reads TGTGCCAGCAGCTTGGGTCGGGTAGCGGGGGCACGAGAGACCCAGTACTTC.

This clonotype occurred a few times. The chain recombines TRBV4-1 with TRBJ2-7; TRBD1 matches 10 bases. Trimming at V came to 6 bases and at J to 6 bases, leaving 8 bases not matched to a gene. The CDR3 has 14 amino acids. Germline V lookup: CDR1 MGHRA, CDR2 YSYEKL. The CDR3 protein is CASSHDRGPSEQYF. CDR3 DNA sequence: TGCGCCAGCAGTCATGACAGGGGGCCCTCCGAGCAGTACTTC.

This clonotype was counted only a few times. The chain links TRBV19 to TRBJ1-1; D call uncertain. This CDR3 spans 14 amino acids. Trimming took off 3 bases at V and 2 bases at J, with 10 bases between the two ends. CDR1 LNHDA and CDR2 SQIVND come from the germline V gene (reference sequence). DNA for the CDR3: TGTGCCAGTAGTATTCGGCAGACCAACACTGAAGCTTTCTTT. Residues: CASSIRQTNTEAFF. The complete variable domain, with remaining parts taken from reference TRBV19 and TRBJ1-1, reads DGGITQSPKYLFRKEGQNVTLSCEQNLNHDAMYWYRQDPGQGLRLIYYSQIVNDFQKGDIAEGYSVSREKKESFPLTVTSAQKNPTAFYLCASSIRQTNTEAFFGQGTRLTVV.